Listed below are T cell receptor beta chains from one sample, sequenced in a study of cytomegalovirus exposure and HLA in healthy donors. Here immunoSEQ multiplex PCR was the method, and the copy in TCRdb shows in-frame clones only, minus some. The sample has about 74,000 clones, 85% to 95% seen once. Material for sequencing was PBMCs. The receptors derive from a man aged 18-30 years in good health and CMV-seropositive. The CDR3 runs from the conserved cysteine through the conserved F or W. Each record gives: V gene, clone size, D gene, J gene, CDR3 protein, CDR3 DNA. The D gene is left open where the match is weak. Rows give clone size only sometimes, using once, few, many, or a class for an expanded clone.

TRBV2,few,NA,TRBJ1-1,CASSVGSGGAFF,TGTGCCAGCAGTGTCGGGTCGGGGGGCGCTTTCTTT
TRBV4-2,few,TRBD1,TRBJ2-5,CASSQDRGTGGETQYF,TGTGCCAGCAGCCAAGATCGGGGAACAGGGGGAGAGACCCAGTACTTC
TRBV5-4,NA,NA,TRBJ1-5,CASSWGGNQPQHF,TGTGCCAGCAGCTGGGGGGGAAATCAGCCCCAGCATTTT
TRBV28,NA,NA,TRBJ1-2,CASSLTATALYGYTF,TGTGCCAGCAGTTTGACAGCCACTGCGCTCTATGGCTACACCTTC
TRBV5-1,NA,NA,TRBJ1-1,CASSPNGGYEAFF,TGCGCCAGCAGCCCCAACGGGGGGTATGAAGCTTTCTTT
TRBV28,NA,NA,TRBJ1-2,CASRQEIYGYTF,TGTGCCAGCAGACAGGAGATCTATGGCTACACCTTC
TRBV2,NA,TRBD2,TRBJ2-5,CASRGTSGSGETQYF,TGTGCCAGCAGAGGGACTAGCGGGAGTGGTGAGACCCAGTACTTC
TRBV28,NA,TRBD1,TRBJ1-5,CASSFRDRDTHF,TGTGCCAGCAGTTTCCGGGACAGGGACACGCATTTT
TRBV11-2,NA,NA,TRBJ2-1,CASSLALGTEQFF,TGTGCCAGCAGCTTAGCTCTTGGGACAGAGCAGTTCTTC
TRBV6-1,NA,NA,TRBJ2-1,CASSNRETHEQFF,TGTGCCAGCAGTAACCGGGAGACCCATGAGCAGTTCTTC
TRBV9,once,NA,TRBJ2-3,CASSPENPHTDTQYF,TGTGCCAGCAGCCCAGAAAATCCCCACACAGATACGCAGTATTTT
TRBV12-2,NA,NA,TRBJ1-2,CASRLAVGGEPNYGYTF,TGTGCAAGTCGCTTAGCGGTGGGGGGGGAGCCTAACTATGGCTACACCTTC
TRBV6-1,NA,TRBD1,TRBJ1-2,CATDRGLYGYTF,TGTGCCACGGACAGGGGGCTGTATGGCTACACCTTC
TRBV18,NA,TRBD2,TRBJ2-7,CASSPWTSGTSEQYF,TGTGCCAGCTCACCTTGGACTAGCGGAACAAGCGAGCAGTACTTC
TRBV25-1,NA,TRBD2,TRBJ2-1,CASSSTLAGNYNEQFF,TGTGCCAGCAGTTCAACACTAGCGGGGAACTACAATGAGCAGTTCTTC
TRBV27,NA,TRBD1,TRBJ1-1,CASSLEFTGGNTEAFF,TGTGCCAGCAGTTTAGAGTTCACAGGGGGCAACACTGAAGCTTTCTTT
TRBV30,NA,NA,TRBJ1-1,CAWSGLWNTEAFF,TGTGCCTGGAGCGGACTCTGGAACACTGAAGCTTTCTTT
TRBV29-1,NA,TRBD1,TRBJ2-7,CSVRQGMNYYEQYF,TGCAGCGTTCGACAGGGAATGAATTATTACGAGCAGTACTTC
TRBV18,NA,TRBD2,TRBJ2-7,CASSSGGGLDEQYF,TGTGCCAGCTCATCCGGGGGGGGTCTCGACGAGCAGTACTTC
TRBV9,NA,TRBD1,TRBJ1-1,CASSVGVTGETEAFF,TGTGCCAGCAGCGTAGGTGTCACAGGGGAAACTGAAGCTTTCTTT
TRBV28,NA,TRBD1,TRBJ1-2,CASSSGGANYGYTF,TGTGCCAGCAGTTCAGGGGGCGCTAACTATGGCTACACCTTC
TRBV5-1,NA,NA,TRBJ2-1,CASSFREAQGNEQFF,TGCGCCAGCAGCTTCCGGGAGGCCCAGGGGAATGAGCAGTTCTTC
TRBV5-4,NA,NA,TRBJ2-7,CASSSGTYEQYF,TGTGCCAGCAGCTCTGGCACCTACGAGCAGTACTTC
TRBV5-1,NA,NA,TRBJ1-1,CASSLSGGHEWAFF,TGCGCCAGCAGCCTGTCCGGGGGGCACGAGTGGGCTTTCTTT
TRBV2,NA,TRBD1,TRBJ2-5,CASSEALRQGGETQYF,TGTGCCAGCAGTGAAGCGCTTCGACAGGGCGGGGAGACCCAGTACTTC
TRBV28,NA,NA,TRBJ1-5,CASGAYSNQPQHF,TGTGCCAGCGGAGCCTATAGCAATCAGCCCCAGCATTTT
TRBV9,NA,TRBD2,TRBJ2-5,CASSVGPGLAGGGQETQYF,TGTGCCAGCAGCGTAGGCCCGGGACTAGCGGGAGGTGGCCAAGAGACCCAGTACTTC
TRBV11-3,NA,TRBD2,TRBJ2-5,CASSSGLAVLQETQYF,TGTGCCAGCAGCTCTGGACTAGCGGTTCTTCAAGAGACCCAGTACTTC
TRBV12-5,NA,TRBD1,TRBJ2-5,CASGPSGTGFGETQYF,TGTGCTAGTGGTCCCTCGGGGACAGGGTTTGGGGAGACCCAGTACTTC
TRBV7-2,NA,NA,TRBJ2-1,CASSLVGGMGEQFF,TGTGCCAGCAGCTTAGTGGGCGGGATGGGTGAGCAGTTCTTC
TRBV28,once,NA,TRBJ2-1,CASSYSDSRGEGEQFF,TGTGCCAGCAGTTATTCGGACAGTAGGGGAGAGGGTGAGCAGTTCTTC
TRBV23-1,NA,TRBD1,TRBJ2-1,CALGGTGGSSSYNEQFF,TGCGCCCTTGGGGGGACAGGGGGTTCCAGCTCCTACAATGAGCAGTTCTTC
TRBV19,NA,TRBD2,TRBJ2-1,CASLREGAREQFF,TGTGCCAGCCTGCGGGAGGGCGCACGGGAGCAGTTCTTC
TRBV28,NA,NA,TRBJ2-2,CASFNPSGSANTGELFF,TGTGCCAGTTTCAACCCCAGCGGCAGCGCGAACACCGGGGAGCTGTTTTTT
TRBV11-2,NA,NA,TRBJ2-7,CASSLDPPGDNSYEQYF,TGTGCCAGCAGCTTAGATCCTCCCGGGGATAACTCCTACGAGCAGTACTTC
TRBV12-5,NA,NA,TRBJ2-1,CASGLVFTGGPYNEQFF,TGTGCTAGTGGTTTGGTATTTACGGGGGGCCCCTACAATGAGCAGTTCTTC
TRBV4-1,NA,NA,TRBJ1-5,CASSLTGDDQPQHF,TGCGCCAGCAGCCTTACCGGAGACGATCAGCCCCAGCATTTT
TRBV5-1,NA,NA,TRBJ2-7,CASSLGDLRSGLRLFYEQYF,TGCGCCAGCAGCTTGGGGGACCTGAGATCGGGACTCCGTTTATTTTACGAGCAGTACTTC
TRBV9,NA,TRBD2,TRBJ2-7,CASSVVSGSSEQYF,TGTGCCAGCAGCGTAGTTAGCGGGAGTAGCGAGCAGTACTTC
TRBV7-7,few,TRBD2,TRBJ2-1,CASSTGLAANEQFF,TGTGCTAGCAGCACGGGACTAGCGGCTAATGAGCAGTTCTTC
TRBV9,NA,TRBD1,TRBJ2-1,CASSVDLDRGKNEQFF,TGTGCCAGCAGCGTAGATCTGGACAGGGGTAAGAATGAGCAGTTCTTC
TRBV5-1,NA,TRBD1,TRBJ1-4,CASSFGTGTEKLFF,TGCGCCAGCAGCTTTGGGACAGGGACGGAAAAACTGTTTTTT
TRBV18,NA,TRBD1,TRBJ1-4,CASSPKDRGEKLFF,TGTGCCAGCTCACCAAAGGACAGGGGAGAAAAACTGTTTTTT
TRBV6-5,NA,NA,TRBJ1-2,CASSYRLGVNYGYTF,TGTGCCAGCAGTTACCGGCTAGGGGTTAACTATGGCTACACCTTC
TRBV15,NA,NA,TRBJ1-5,CATSRDGQQPQHF,TGTGCCACCAGCAGAGATGGGCAACAGCCCCAGCATTTT
TRBV30,NA,TRBD1,TRBJ1-1,CAWRYRDRDTEAFF,TGTGCCTGGAGGTACCGGGACAGAGACACTGAAGCTTTCTTT
TRBV9,NA,TRBD2,TRBJ2-7,CASSGGQGLAGREQYF,TGTGCCAGCAGCGGGGGACAGGGACTAGCGGGACGGGAGCAGTACTTC
TRBV5-8,NA,TRBD2,TRBJ2-3,CASSFHAGRDTDTQYF,TGTGCCAGCAGCTTTCATGCGGGGAGGGACACAGATACGCAGTATTTT
TRBV9,NA,NA,TRBJ1-1,CASSVGVDRTEAFF,TGTGCCAGCAGCGTAGGAGTTGATCGCACTGAAGCTTTCTTT
TRBV23-1,NA,TRBD1,TRBJ1-5,CASSLDRGEGWSNQPQHF,TGCGCCAGCAGTCTGGACAGGGGAGAGGGTTGGAGCAATCAGCCCCAGCATTTT
TRBV19,NA,TRBD2,TRBJ2-5,CASSPRGLEGTQYF,TGTGCCAGTAGTCCCCGTGGACTAGAAGGGACCCAGTACTTC
TRBV7-8,NA,NA,TRBJ2-4,CASSLGLAKNIQYF,TGTGCCAGCAGCTTAGGACTAGCCAAAAACATTCAGTACTTC
TRBV5-1,NA,TRBD1,TRBJ2-7,CASSLAGTGHYEQYF,TGCGCCAGCAGCTTGGCCGGGACAGGGCACTACGAGCAGTACTTC
TRBV7-9,NA,TRBD1,TRBJ2-1,CASSLAHRGLRYNEQFF,TGTGCCAGCAGCTTAGCCCACAGGGGGTTGCGGTACAATGAGCAGTTCTTC
TRBV7-6,NA,TRBD2,TRBJ2-1,CASSLGSGTSYNEQFF,TGTGCCAGCAGCTTAGGTTCCGGGACTAGCTACAATGAGCAGTTCTTC
TRBV30,NA,NA,TRBJ1-5,CAWSRYNQPQHF,TGTGCCTGGAGTCGTTACAATCAGCCCCAGCATTTT
TRBV5-1,NA,TRBD2,TRBJ2-3,CASSLGSGGGDTQYF,TGCGCCAGCAGCCTCGGGAGCGGGGGAGGAGATACGCAGTATTTT
TRBV18,NA,NA,TRBJ1-2,CASSPNGNYGYTF,TGTGCCAGCTCACCAAACGGGAACTATGGCTACACCTTC
TRBV6-5,NA,NA,TRBJ2-7,CASSYSGFDTSYEQYF,TGTGCCAGCAGTTACTCTGGTTTCGATACTTCCTACGAGCAGTACTTC